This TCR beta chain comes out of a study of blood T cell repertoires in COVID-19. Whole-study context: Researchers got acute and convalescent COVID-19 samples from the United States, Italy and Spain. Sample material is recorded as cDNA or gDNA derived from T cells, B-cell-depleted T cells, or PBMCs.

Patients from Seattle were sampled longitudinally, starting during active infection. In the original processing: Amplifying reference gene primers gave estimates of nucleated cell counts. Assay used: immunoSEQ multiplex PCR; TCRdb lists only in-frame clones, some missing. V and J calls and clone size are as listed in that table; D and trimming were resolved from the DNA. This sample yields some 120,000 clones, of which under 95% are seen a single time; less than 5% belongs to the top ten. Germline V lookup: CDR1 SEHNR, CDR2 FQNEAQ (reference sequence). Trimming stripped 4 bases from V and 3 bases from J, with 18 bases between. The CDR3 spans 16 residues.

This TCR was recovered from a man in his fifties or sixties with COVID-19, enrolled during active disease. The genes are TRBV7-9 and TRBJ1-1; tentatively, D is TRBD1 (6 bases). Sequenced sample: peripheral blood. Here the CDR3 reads CASSSRLQGKDTEAFF. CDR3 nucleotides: TGTGCCAGCAGCTCTAGATTACAGGGTAAGGACACTGAAGCTTTCTTT.